This T cell receptor beta chain was documented in a study of CD8+ T cells in alopecia areata (dated by TCRdb to between 2018 and 2020). In the study overall: Treated patients were enrolled in an open-label pilot trial of oral tofacitinib at 5 to 10 mg twice daily for moderate-to-severe alopecia areata. Patients received tofacitinib for 6 to 18 months and were then followed off drug for 6 months to check for delayed response and recurrence. In treated patients, disease severity was measured using the SALT score, which gives the percentage of scalp surface area affected. The study used high-throughput TCRbeta sequencing to examine T cell clonal expansion in alopecia areata, in both the C3H/HeJ mouse model and human patients. On the human side, TCRbeta sequencing was run on scalp tissue and on sorted CD4+ and CD8+ peripheral blood T cells from healthy controls and from alopecia areata patients with either patchy or totalis/universalis disease. Biopsies were taken from tofacitinib-treated patients at baseline and again at 4 and 24 weeks into treatment, and several of those patients also had a later scalp biopsy. Scalp clonality was compared among normal scalp (n=4), patchy alopecia areata scalp (n=8), and alopecia totalis/universalis scalp (n=8). The RNA source kit depended on sample type: the PAXgene miRNA kit for fixed scalp, the miRNeasy kit for PBMCs, and the RNeasy kit for mouse skin. TCRbeta CDR3 regions were amplified by immunoSEQ multiplex PCR using 35 Vbeta forward and 13 Jbeta reverse primers.

The research as a whole found: Unlike mouse skin, which is dominated by gammadelta T cells, normal human skin has resident alphabeta T cells that are also sequenced, and this complicates analysis of the scalp TCR repertoire. Lesional scalp, especially in alopecia totalis/universalis, showed higher clonality and more expanded CD8+ clones than normal scalp, suggesting antigenic drive. Shared TCR sequences between patients were less evident than in mice, which may be partly attributable to HLA diversity in the patient population. With tofacitinib, both scalp clonality and the number of expanded CD8+ clones among the top 100 scalp clones went down significantly. Many expanded lesional clones persisted in scalp and blood during tofacitinib treatment, which may partly explain relapse after stopping treatment. Because the treated cohort was small and had just a single nonresponder, larger studies are needed to establish links between baseline CD8+ expansion and response.

Deletion took 4 bases off V and 10 bases off J, with a span of 18 bases between the germline ends. CDR1 SGHRS and CDR2 YFSETQ are derived from the germline V gene. The CDR3 spans 14 residues, from the cysteine through the phenylalanine. Only the CDR3 DNA is retained, 42 bases long and in frame from the first base. This specimen's treatment or condition label, per the study, means: oral pan-JAK inhibitor, 5-10 mg twice daily. Lesional scalp punch biopsies and peripheral blood were obtained from alopecia areata patients. PBMCs were separated by density centrifugation and stained for CD3, CD4 and CD8, after which CD4+ and CD8+ T cells were sorted on a FACSAria. Receptor amplification or capture employed the immunoSEQ multiplex PCR assay. RNA was extracted from all samples and reverse transcribed into cDNA, which served as template for TCR sequencing. SuperScript III was used for first-strand cDNA synthesis, primed with a 2:1 mix of oligo-dT and random hexamers. Amplification bias was assessed with a synthetic immune receptor repertoire, and residual bias was removed computationally. Under the source paper's analysis protocol: Raw reads were preprocessed to remove errors, and CDR3 was defined by IMGT conventions from the conserved cysteine to phenylalanine. Clonality was calculated as 1 minus Shannon entropy normalized by log2 of the number of productive unique TCRs. Whether each scalp clone was CD4 or CD8 was inferred by checking scalp TCRbeta sequences against the CD4 and CD8 repertoires from sorted blood. TCRdb obtained this table from immuneACCESS and retained in-frame rearrangements with V and J assigned. These tables miss some clones; where compared with another copy, unresolved V genes account for less than half of the shortfall, and the remainder is unexplained. The V and J calls and clone size were taken over from that table, and D and trimming were inferred from the DNA. The sample records under 250,000 clones, over 60% of which are singletons. Roughly 1.2% of the sample is in the top ten clones.

For this clone: Its antigen is still unknown. No clone much larger than this one lies a single base away; base qualities are absent.

This sample comprised CD4+ T cells sorted from blood, obtained at roughly week 45, from a patient treated with tofacitinib. The chain is encoded by TRBV5-1 joined to TRBJ2-1, with TRBD1 perhaps the D gene, on 6 matching bases. This clonotype originated in a human donor with alopecia areata. At the DNA level, the sequence is TGCGCCAGCAGCCCAGGGGTTGGATTCATCGAGCAGTTCTTC. Its protein reads: CASSPGVGFIEQFF.